Sequencing of this T cell receptor (beta chain) was carried out in a study of blood T cell repertoires in COVID-19. TCRdb keeps only in-frame clones here, not all; method: immunoSEQ multiplex PCR. The top ten hold 15% to 17% of the sample, which has about 37,000 clones, 91% seen once. The CDR3 length is 14 residues. V was clipped by 3 bases and J by 2 bases, with 8 bases between them. Germline V gene lookup returns CDR1 SGHNT and CDR2 YENEEA. The sequenced material came from peripheral blood. The chain couples TRBV11-3 to TRBJ1-3; D unresolved. This TCR was sampled from a woman aged 25 to 39 in a cohort sampled during active COVID-19. The chain's CDR3 is CASSFAGTGNTIYF. The CDR3 DNA reads as TGTGCCAGCAGCTTCGCAGGAACTGGAAACACCATATATTTT.